The next 26 T cell receptor beta chains were all read from a single sample in a study of blood T cell repertoires in COVID-19. The assay was immunoSEQ multiplex PCR, and TCRdb's table has in-frame clones only and misses some. The table shows approximately 94,000 clones, with around 83% occurring only once. Sample: peripheral blood. These TCRs come from a man aged 55 to 70 with acute or convalescent COVID-19.

The J gene is TRBJ1-1, the V gene TRBV7-9; no reliable D call. V lost 5 bases and J lost 8, with 18 bases in between. The CDR3 totals 14 residues. Germline loops: CDR1 SEHNR, CDR2 FQNEAQ (reference sequence). DNA of the CDR3: TGTGCCAGCAGCAAAGTCAATACTAGAGTCGAAGCTTTCTTT. Translating gives CASSKVNTRVEAFF.

The V and J genes are TRBV5-1 and TRBJ2-5; D unclear. This CDR3 is 12 amino acids long. Germline V gives CDR1 SGHRS, CDR2 YFSETQ. The V end lost 3 bases, the J end lost 2 bases, and 5 bases lay between the germline ends. The CDR3 coding sequence is TGCGCCAGCAGCTCGCTACAAGAGACCCAGTACTTC. It translates to CASSSLQETQYF.

The chain joins TRBV4-2 to TRBJ1-1, with 9 bases matching TRBD1. Germline lookup yields CDR1 LGHNA and CDR2 YNFKEQ. The J segment lost 5 bases and the V segment lost 5 bases, leaving 6 bases of the junction unmatched. CDR3 length equals 14 residues. In DNA form, the CDR3 reads TGTGCCAGCAGCGGAGGGACAGGGAGGACTGAAGCTTTCTTT. As protein: CASSGGTGRTEAFF.

CDR3 DNA: TGTGCCAGCAGCTTCGACCAGACAGGCCCCTACGAGCAGTACTTC. This sequence encodes CASSFDQTGPYEQYF. The rearrangement uses TRBV7-6 and TRBJ2-7; possible D gene TRBD1, 6 bases. CDR3 length equals 15 residues. The V gene lost 3 bases and the J gene lost 2 bases, with 14 bases spanning the gap. From germline, CDR1 is SGHVS and CDR2 FNYEAQ.

The V gene is TRBV7-2, the J gene TRBJ1-5, with D unresolved. The CDR3 length is 15 residues. Germline V gene lookup returns CDR1 SGHTA and CDR2 FQGNSA. V lost 5 bases, J lost 7 bases, and 18 bases lay in between. Written as DNA, the CDR3 is TGTGCCAGCAGCACTCATTCTGGACCGGGACAGCCCCAGCATTTT. It translates to CASSTHSGPGQPQHF.

The genes are TRBV4-1 and TRBJ2-7, with D perhaps TRBD2 (7 bases). CDR3 length: 19 amino acids. The germline V and J ends were trimmed by 0 bases and 9 bases, with 30 bases remaining between them. Germline V CDR1 and CDR2: MGHRA, YSYEKL. The CDR3 sequence: CASSQDRVGGQWLSFVQYF. CDR3 nucleotide sequence: TGCGCCAGCAGCCAAGATCGGGTCGGGGGGCAATGGTTAAGTTTCGTGCAGTACTTC.

This clone was recorded only once. The chain combines TRBV2 with TRBJ1-2; no firm D call. Trimming stripped 9 bases from V and 3 bases from J, with 11 bases between. The CDR3 runs 12 residues. Germline-derived CDR1 and CDR2 are SNHLY and FYNNEI. CDR3 region: CARGRAHYGYTF. The DNA of the CDR3 is TGTGCCAGGGGGAGGGCCCACTATGGCTACACCTTC.

V gene TRBV6-5 combines with J gene TRBJ1-5; no definite D call. The germline gives CDR1 MNHEY, CDR2 SVGAGI. With 5 bases removed from V and 6 bases from J, the gap between germline ends came to 14 bases. The CDR3 has 14 residues. The CDR3 here is CASSPAGGGQPQHF. CDR3 nucleotide sequence: TGTGCCAGCAGTCCCGCAGGAGGTGGTCAGCCCCAGCATTTT.

This clone was observed a few times. The V call is TRBV7-3, the J call TRBJ1-5; TRBD1 might be the D (5 bases). The CDR3 has 15 residues. The V gene's germline CDR1 is SGHTA and CDR2 FQGTGA. V shed 0 bases and J shed 3 bases, with 9 bases lying between them. The CDR3 DNA reads as TGTGCCAGCAGCTTAACGGGGGGACCCAATCAGCCCCAGCATTTT. Its translation is CASSLTGGPNQPQHF.

The chain employs TRBV24-1 and TRBJ1-5; 7 bases align to TRBD1. V lost 4 bases and J lost 3; bases outside the gene matches: 8. Germline V gives CDR1 KGHDR, CDR2 SFDVKD. The CDR3 has 16 residues. CDR3 bases: TGTGCCACCAGTGACCCCCGGACAGGTTTCAATCAGCCCCAGCATTTT. It specifies CATSDPRTGFNQPQHF.

The gene calls are TRBV21-1 and TRBJ1-5; TRBD1, the D gene given by the table, was not confirmed from the DNA. TRBV21-1 is a recognized pseudogene. The CDR3 runs to 17 residues. CDR3 amino acids: CASSKAYRDRVNQPQHF. CDR3 sequence (DNA): TGTGCCAGCAGCAAAGCTTACCGGGACAGGGTCAATCAGCCCCAGCATTTT.

The V and J genes are TRBV29-1 and TRBJ2-7; possibly TRBD1 for D (6 bases). Germline-derived CDR1 and CDR2 are SQVTM and ANQGSEA. CDR3 size: 12 residues. V lost 1 base and J lost 7, with 11 bases in between. The CDR3 DNA follows: TGCAGCGTTGAAGGGACAGCTCTAGAGCAGTACTTC. This translates into CSVEGTALEQYF.

The rearrangement links TRBV5-1 to TRBJ1-1; D unclear. The CDR3 sequence is 15 residues long. Trimming stripped 1 base from V and 2 bases from J, with 12 bases between. Germline values: CDR1 SGHRS, CDR2 YFSETQ. CDR3 in DNA: TGCGCCAGCAGCTTGTTGGGAGGAAGCAACACTGAAGCTTTCTTT. It is translated as CASSLLGGSNTEAFF.

This chain links TRBV7-9 with TRBJ2-5, with 7 bases fitting TRBD2. Germline trimming cut 2 bases from V and 5 bases from J; bases unmatched to any gene: 2. The CDR3 consists of 13 residues. The germline V gene has CDR1 SEHNR and CDR2 FQNEAQ (reference sequence). The DNA of the CDR3 is TGTGCCAGCAGCTTACTGGGGGGGGAGACCCAGTACTTC. It specifies CASSLLGGETQYF.

The chain links TRBV14 to TRBJ1-1, with D perhaps TRBD1 (5 bases). The germline gives CDR1 SGHDN, CDR2 FVKESK. V was trimmed by 1 base and J by 4 bases, leaving 16 bases between them. CDR3 size: 16 residues. CDR3 nucleotides: TGTGCCAGCAGCCAAGGTCGCCAGGGAGGATCCACTGAAGCTTTCTTT. Translated, it gives CASSQGRQGGSTEAFF.

This sequence joins TRBV7-9 and TRBJ1-4, with TRBD1 identical over 9 bases. The V gene's germline CDR1 is SEHNR and CDR2 FQNEAQ (reference sequence). The CDR3 runs to 16 residues. V was pared by 6 bases and J by 8 bases, with 13 bases of the junction left unmatched. CDR3 loop: CASRGKSGTGLEKLFF. As DNA, the CDR3 is TGTGCCAGCAGGGGGAAGTCCGGGACAGGGCTCGAAAAACTGTTTTTT.

The count of this clone is one. The chain uses TRBV27 and TRBJ2-1, with 7 positions matching TRBD1. CDR3 length equals 19 residues. Germline CDR1 is MNHEY and CDR2 is SMNVEV (reference sequence). V dropped 7 bases and J dropped 5; count of bases not matched to a gene: 23. In nucleotides, the CDR3 is TGTGCCAGCATGATATATTTTTCGGGTGGGACAGAGGGAGACAATGAGCAGTTCTTC. It translates to CASMIYFSGGTEGDNEQFF.

The chain carries TRBV11-3 and TRBJ2-7, with 10 bases identical to TRBD1. The CDR3 is made up of 14 amino acids. CDR1 is SGHNT and CDR2 is YENEEA in the germline V gene. V trimming: 2 bases; J trimming: 7 bases; junction bases outside the gene matches: 5. DNA of the CDR3: TGTGCCAGCAGCTTACACCGGACAGGGGGAGAGCAGTACTTC. It translates to CASSLHRTGGEQYF.

This chain links TRBV11-2 with TRBJ1-4, with D tentatively TRBD1 (5 bases). CDR3 length equals 15 residues. Trimming stripped 5 bases from V and 6 bases from J, with 16 bases between. The germline gives CDR1 SGHAT, CDR2 FQNNGV. CDR3 nucleotides: TGTGCCAGCAGCCCCCGGGGGATTAGAGATGAAAAACTGTTTTTT. Translating it yields CASSPRGIRDEKLFF.

The J gene is TRBJ1-2, the V gene TRBV7-9; 8 bases map to TRBD1. Germline V gene sequence: CDR1 SEHNR, CDR2 FQNEAQ (reference sequence). The CDR3 is 19 residues long. V dropped 0 bases and J dropped 2; count of bases not matched to a gene: 14. The CDR3 reads CASSLAGVGRGLQNYGYTF. Here the CDR3 DNA reads TGTGCCAGCAGCTTAGCGGGAGTGGGCAGGGGGCTTCAGAACTATGGCTACACCTTC.

This clone was counted only a few times. J is TRBJ2-7 and V is TRBV28; D is ambiguous. V was trimmed by 6 bases and J by 2 bases, leaving 11 bases between them. Per the germline V gene, CDR1 is MDHEN and CDR2 is SYDVKM. CDR3 length: 13 amino acids. The CDR3, as DNA: TGTGCCAGCAGGACACCTGGTACCTACGAGCAGTACTTC. Amino acids: CASRTPGTYEQYF.

The V gene is TRBV5-4, the J gene TRBJ2-2; a weak D match, TRBD1 (5 bases). CDR1 and CDR2 (germline): SGHNT, YYREEE (reference sequence). V lost 5 bases and J lost 6, with 17 bases in between. The CDR3 is made up of 15 amino acids. In DNA, the CDR3 is TGTGCCAGCAGTTATTCAGGGTCGGTAGCCGGGGAGCTGTTTTTT. It yields the protein CASSYSGSVAGELFF.

This chain connects TRBV6-5 to TRBJ1-2; D is perhaps TRBD1 (6 bases). CDR3 size: 13 residues. Germline CDR1 reads MNHEY; CDR2 reads SVGAGI. V lost 2 bases, J lost 4 bases, and 8 bases lay in between. The CDR3 sequence is CASSYGGSYGYTF. Here the CDR3 DNA reads TGTGCCAGCAGTTACGGGGGCAGCTATGGCTACACCTTC.

The V gene is TRBV18, the J gene TRBJ1-1; 10 bases agree with TRBD1. Germline values: CDR1 KGHSH, CDR2 LQKENI. J was trimmed by 5 bases and V by 3 bases; bases with no gene match: 3. The length of the CDR3 is 14 residues. DNA for the CDR3: TGTGCCAGCTCACCGATGGGACAGGGGACTGAAGCTTTCTTT. Protein product: CASSPMGQGTEAFF.

The genes are TRBV9 and TRBJ2-3; tentatively, D is TRBD2 (5 bases). Deletions cut 3 bases from V and 9 bases from J, with 11 bases between. CDR3 size: 12 residues. Germline V gene sequence: CDR1 SGDLS, CDR2 YYNGEE. The CDR3 region is CASSELVDTQYF. CDR3 DNA: TGTGCCAGCAGCGAACTAGTTGACACGCAGTATTTT. The variable domain in full, with the rest retrieved from reference TRBV9 and TRBJ2-3, is DSGVTQTPKHLITATGQRVTLRCSPRSGDLSVYWYQQSLDQGLQFLIQYYNGEERAKGNILERFSAQQFPDLHSELNLSSLELGDSALYFCASSELVDTQYFGPGTRLTVL.

The V gene is TRBV7-9, the J gene TRBJ2-1; possibly TRBD2 for D (5 bases). V was cut by 0 bases and J by 12 bases, with 15 bases left in between. This CDR3 is built from 14 residues. Per the germline V gene, CDR1 is SEHNR and CDR2 is FQNEAQ (reference sequence). CDR3 nucleotide sequence: TGTGCCAGCAGCTTAGCCTTCTCGGGTGGAGGGCAGTTCTTC. It specifies CASSLAFSGGGQFF.